This TCR beta chain emerged from a study of blood T cell repertoires in COVID-19. Study overall: Spain, Italy and the United States supplied samples that represented acute and convalescent COVID-19. The cDNA or gDNA used as material had been derived from T cells, B-cell-depleted T cells, or PBMCs.

The assay was immunoSEQ multiplex PCR, and TCRdb's table has in-frame clones only and misses some. Found here are about 21,000 clones, around 90% of them singletons; the top ten hold about 7.9%. Germline V lookup: CDR1 SGHNT, CDR2 YYREEE (reference sequence). Trimming stripped 4 bases from V and 5 bases from J, with 21 bases between. The CDR3 is made up of 16 amino acids. This TCR was recovered from a man in his 70s with active COVID-19. Sequencing was done on a sample of peripheral blood. The chain has TRBV5-4 and TRBJ1-1; the D gene is possibly TRBD1 (6 bases). CDR3 DNA sequence: TGTGCCAGCAGCCCCCGTTTGGTTGAAGGGGGAACTGAAGCTTTCTTT. Protein sequence: CASSPRLVEGGTEAFF.